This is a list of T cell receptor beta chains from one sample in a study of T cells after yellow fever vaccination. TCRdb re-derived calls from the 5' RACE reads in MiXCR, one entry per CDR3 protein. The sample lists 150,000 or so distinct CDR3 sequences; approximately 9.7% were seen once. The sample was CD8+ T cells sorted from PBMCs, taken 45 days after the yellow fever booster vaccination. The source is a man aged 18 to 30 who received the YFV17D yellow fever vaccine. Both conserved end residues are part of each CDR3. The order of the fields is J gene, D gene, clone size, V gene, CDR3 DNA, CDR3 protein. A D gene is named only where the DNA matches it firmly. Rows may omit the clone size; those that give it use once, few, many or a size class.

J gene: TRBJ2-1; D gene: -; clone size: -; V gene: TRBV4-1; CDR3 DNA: TGCGCCAGCAGCCTTTTGGGCAGCAGGACTTACAATGAGCAGTTCTTC; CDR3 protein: CASSLLGSRTYNEQFF
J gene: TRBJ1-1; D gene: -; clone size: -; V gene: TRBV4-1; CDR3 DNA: TGCGCCAGCAGCCAAGTTACGGGGTCTGAAGCTTTCTTT; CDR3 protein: CASSQVTGSEAFF
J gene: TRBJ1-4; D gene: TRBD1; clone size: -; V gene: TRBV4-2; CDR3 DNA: TGTGCCAGCAGCCAAACCTCCGGGACAGGGGGAGAAAAACTGTTTTTT; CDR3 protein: CASSQTSGTGGEKLFF
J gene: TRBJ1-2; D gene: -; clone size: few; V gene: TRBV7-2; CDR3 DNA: TGTGCCAGCAGCATGGACAGCAATGGCTACACCTTC; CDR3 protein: CASSMDSNGYTF
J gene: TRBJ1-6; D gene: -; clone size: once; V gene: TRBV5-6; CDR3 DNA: TGTGCCAGCAGCCAGGGCACAGGGAGTCTCTATAATTCACCCCTCCACTTT; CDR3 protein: CASSQGTGSLYNSPLHF
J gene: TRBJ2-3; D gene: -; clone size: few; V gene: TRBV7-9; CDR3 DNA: TGTGCCAGCAGCTTAGGCCTACTACCAGATACGCAGTATTTT; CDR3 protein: CASSLGLLPDTQYF
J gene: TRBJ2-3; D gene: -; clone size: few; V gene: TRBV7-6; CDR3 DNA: TGTGCCAGCAGCACGCGCTCGGCAGATACGCAGTATTTT; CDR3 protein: CASSTRSADTQYF
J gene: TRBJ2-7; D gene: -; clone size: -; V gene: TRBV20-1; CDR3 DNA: TGCAGTGCTAGTGTCACTTCAGGACACGGAAAGTACTTC; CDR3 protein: CSASVTSGHGKYF
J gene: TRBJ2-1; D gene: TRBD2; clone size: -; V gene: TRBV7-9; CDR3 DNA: TGTGCCAGCAGCTCCAAGACTAGCGGGGGGGACAATGAGCAGTTCTTC; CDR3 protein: CASSSKTSGGDNEQFF
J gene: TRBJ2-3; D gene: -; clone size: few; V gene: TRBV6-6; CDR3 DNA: TGTGCCAGCTGGAGCCCAGATACGCAGTATTTT; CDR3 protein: CASWSPDTQYF
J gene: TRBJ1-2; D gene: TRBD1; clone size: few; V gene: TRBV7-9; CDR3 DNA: TGTGCCAGCAGCTTACCAGGGGGTTTCTATGGCTACACCTTC; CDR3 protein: CASSLPGGFYGYTF
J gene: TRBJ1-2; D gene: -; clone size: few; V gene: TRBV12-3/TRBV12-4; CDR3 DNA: TGTGCCAGCAGTTTTAATGTAGTTAACTATGGCTACACCTTC; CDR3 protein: CASSFNVVNYGYTF
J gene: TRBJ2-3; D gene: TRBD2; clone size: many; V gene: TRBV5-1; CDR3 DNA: TGCGCCAGCAGCTTGGAGGGGACTAGCGGGGGCGCAGATACGCAGTATTTT; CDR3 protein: CASSLEGTSGGADTQYF
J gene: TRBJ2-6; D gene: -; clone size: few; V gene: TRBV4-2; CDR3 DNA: TGTGCCAGCAGCCAAGAGAGGGGTTCTGGGGCCAACGTCCTGACTTTC; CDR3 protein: CASSQERGSGANVLTF
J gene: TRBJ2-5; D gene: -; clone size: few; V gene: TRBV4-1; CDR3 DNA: TGCGCCAGCAGCCAATTTAGGGGGGAGACCCAGTACTTC; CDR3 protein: CASSQFRGETQYF
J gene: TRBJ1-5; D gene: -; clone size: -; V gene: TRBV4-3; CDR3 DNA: TGCGCCAGCAGCCAAGTCTTTCTTGGACACACAGAATATAGCAATCAGCCCCAGCATTTT; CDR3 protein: CASSQVFLGHTEYSNQPQHF
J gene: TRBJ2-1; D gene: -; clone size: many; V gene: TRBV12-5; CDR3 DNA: TGTGCTAGTGGGCGGACAGCGTACAATGAGCAGTTCTTC; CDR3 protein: CASGRTAYNEQFF
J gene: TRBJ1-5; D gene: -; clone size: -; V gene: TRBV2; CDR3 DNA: TGTGCCAGCAGTTTTGGGTCCTATCAGCCCCAGCATTTT; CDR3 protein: CASSFGSYQPQHF
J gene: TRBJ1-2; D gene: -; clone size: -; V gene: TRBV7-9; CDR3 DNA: TGTGCCAGCAGCCGCCGACAGTTAAACTATGGCTACACCTTC; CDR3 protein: CASSRRQLNYGYTF
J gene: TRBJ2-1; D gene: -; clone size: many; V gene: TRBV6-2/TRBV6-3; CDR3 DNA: TGTGCCAGCAGCTGGAGCTCCTACAATGAGCAGTTCTTC; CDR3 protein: CASSWSSYNEQFF
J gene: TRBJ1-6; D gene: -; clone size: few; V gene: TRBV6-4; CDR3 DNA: TGTGCCAGCAGTGACCAGTCAGGGGCTTCACCCCTCCACTTT; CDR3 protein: CASSDQSGASPLHF
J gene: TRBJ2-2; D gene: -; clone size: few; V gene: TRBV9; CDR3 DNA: TGTGCCAGCACCCCGAACACCGGGGAGCTGTTTTTT; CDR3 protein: CASTPNTGELFF
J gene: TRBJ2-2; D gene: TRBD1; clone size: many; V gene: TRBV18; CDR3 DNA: TGTGCCAGCTCATCGGACAGGGGGCAGGTCACCGGGGAGCTGTTTTTT; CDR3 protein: CASSSDRGQVTGELFF
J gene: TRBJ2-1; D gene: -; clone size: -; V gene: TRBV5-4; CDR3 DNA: TGTGCCAGCAGCTGGGACTTGGGTAGTATATACAATGAGCAGTTCTTC; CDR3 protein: CASSWDLGSIYNEQFF
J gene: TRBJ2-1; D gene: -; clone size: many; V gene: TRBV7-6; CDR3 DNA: TGTGCCAGCAGCTTACAGCCTGACGAGCAGTTCTTC; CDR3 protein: CASSLQPDEQFF
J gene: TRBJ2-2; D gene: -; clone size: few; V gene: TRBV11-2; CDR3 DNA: TGTGCCAGCAGCTCAAATCAGGGAGCCGGGGAGCTGTTTTTT; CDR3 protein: CASSSNQGAGELFF
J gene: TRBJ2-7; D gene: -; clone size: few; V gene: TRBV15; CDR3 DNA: TGTGCCACCAGCGATGGTCTGTTCCACGAGCAGTACTTC; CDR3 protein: CATSDGLFHEQYF
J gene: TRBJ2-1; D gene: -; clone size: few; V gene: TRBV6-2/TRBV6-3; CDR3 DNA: TGTGCCAGCAGTTACCCAGGTAGAACAGGGCCCTACAATGAGCAGTTCTTC; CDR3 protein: CASSYPGRTGPYNEQFF
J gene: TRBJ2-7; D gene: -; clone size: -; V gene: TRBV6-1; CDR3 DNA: TGTGCCAGCAGTGGCTACAGGGACGAGCAGTACTTC; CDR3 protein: CASSGYRDEQYF
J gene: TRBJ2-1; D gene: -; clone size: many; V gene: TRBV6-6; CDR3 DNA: TGTGCCAGCAGTTTAGCGGAGATTTACAATGAGCAGTTCTTC; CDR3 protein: CASSLAEIYNEQFF
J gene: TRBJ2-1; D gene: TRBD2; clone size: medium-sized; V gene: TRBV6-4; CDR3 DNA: TGTGCCAGCAGTGAAACTAGCGGGGGGGCACATGAGCAGTTCTTC; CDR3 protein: CASSETSGGAHEQFF